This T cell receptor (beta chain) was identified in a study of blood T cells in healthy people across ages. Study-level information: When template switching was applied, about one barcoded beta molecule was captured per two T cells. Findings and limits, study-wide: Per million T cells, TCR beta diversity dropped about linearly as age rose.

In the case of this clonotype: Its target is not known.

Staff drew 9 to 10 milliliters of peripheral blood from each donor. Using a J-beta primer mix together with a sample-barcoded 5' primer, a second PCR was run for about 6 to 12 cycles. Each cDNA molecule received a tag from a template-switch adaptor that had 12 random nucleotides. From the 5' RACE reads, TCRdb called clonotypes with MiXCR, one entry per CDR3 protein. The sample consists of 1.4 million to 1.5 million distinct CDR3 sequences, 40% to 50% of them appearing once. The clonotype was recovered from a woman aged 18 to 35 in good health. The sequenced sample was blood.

CDR3 amino acids: CASSPNPSNQPQHF. The CDR3 nucleotides are TGTGCCAGCAGCCCAAATCCTAGCAATCAGCCCCAGCATTTT. The chain recombines TRBV7-2 with TRBJ1-5, with D unresolved. The CDR3 is 14 residues long. V gave up 5 bases and J gave up 0 bases, with 8 bases separating them. Germline V gene lookup returns CDR1 SGHTA and CDR2 FQGNSA.